The 13 T cell receptor beta chains below were found in one sample sequenced in a study of low-dose radiotherapy and immunotherapy resistance in tumors. With TRAV- and TRBV-specific primers, first-strand cDNA was made, covering the alpha and beta chains. The PCR that amplified TCRs ran for 20 to 25 cycles, relying on a constant-region primer and a V-primer adapter. Each CDR3 protein is one row after TCRdb ran MiXCR on the reads. The profile covers 14,000 to 15,000 distinct CDR3 sequences, with less than 55% appearing a single time and over 3.5% taken by the ten largest. These receptors originate from a human donor with advanced metastatic prostate, ovarian, gallbladder or colorectal cancer (not recorded which). This table probably holds off-target reads from a library built for another chain.

The chain links TRBV4-3 to TRBJ2-2; the D is unclear. V gave up 1 base and J gave up 2 bases, with 8 bases separating them. There are 15 residues in the CDR3. CDR1 is LGHNA and CDR2 is YSLEER in the germline V gene. The CDR3 DNA follows: TGCGCCAGCAGCCAAGTGGCAGATAACACCGGGGAGCTGTTTTTT. It specifies CASSQVADNTGELFF.

V gene TRBV12-3 or TRBV12-4 combines with J gene TRBJ1-6; D gene unclear. V was pared by 7 bases and J by 0 bases, with 10 bases between. The CDR3 is 15 amino acids. The CDR3 is CASTPVDSYNSPLHF. In nucleotides, the CDR3 is TGTGCCAGCACCCCCGTTGACTCCTATAATTCACCCCTCCACTTT.

The V and J genes are TRBV3-1 and TRBJ2-5; D gene ambiguous. This CDR3 contains 16 residues. Deletions cut 1 base from V and 0 bases from J, with 12 bases between. CDR1 is LGHDT and CDR2 is YNNKEL in the germline V gene (reference sequence). The DNA of the CDR3 is TGTGCCAGCAGCCAAGCGGAAAAGCTCTACCAAGAGACCCAGTACTTC. Its protein is CASSQAEKLYQETQYF.

The sample holds a few counts of this clonotype. The J gene is TRBJ2-3, the V gene TRBV12-3 or TRBV12-4; D call uncertain. The V and J ends lost 5 bases and 2 bases respectively, with 2 bases between them. This CDR3 has 11 residues. Written as DNA, the CDR3 is TGTGCCAGCAGTCCCACAGATACGCAGTATTTT. It translates to CASSPTDTQYF.

In its sample, this clonotype was seen a few times. This CDR3 is CASSLRLPSYNEQFF. In nucleotides, the CDR3 is TGTGCCAGCAGCTTGCGACTACCTTCCTACAATGAGCAGTTCTTC. V is TRBV5-6 and J is TRBJ2-1, with D possibly matching TRBD2 (5 bases). The V end was cut by 1 base, the J end by 1 base, with 9 bases between. The germline gives CDR1 SGHDT, CDR2 YYEEEE. The CDR3 extends over 15 amino acids.

This clonotype has only a few counts. V is TRBV27 and J is TRBJ2-7; possibly TRBD2 for D (6 bases). The V gene lost 0 bases and the J gene lost 5 bases, with 14 bases spanning the gap. The length of the CDR3 is 15 residues. CDR1 is MNHEY, CDR2 SMNVEV, per germline (reference sequence). The CDR3 sequence is CASSLSNGASDEQYF. Here the CDR3 DNA reads TGTGCCAGCAGTTTATCGAATGGGGCTAGCGACGAGCAGTACTTC.

The rearrangement uses TRBV20-1 and TRBJ2-7; TRBD2 matches 7 bases. The J segment lost 1 base and the V segment lost 6 bases, leaving 6 bases of the junction unmatched. Looked up from germline, CDR1 is DFQATT and CDR2 is SNEGSKA (reference sequence). The CDR3 totals 13 residues. CDR3 bases: TGCAGTGCCATAATTAGCGGGTCCTACGAGCAGTACTTC. Its protein is CSAIISGSYEQYF.

This chain uses TRBV14 with TRBJ2-2; TRBD1 might be the D (5 bases). This CDR3 has 15 amino acids. The germline V gene has CDR1 SGHDN and CDR2 FVKESK. Trimming stripped 1 base from V and 4 bases from J, with 10 bases between. CDR3 DNA: TGTGCCAGCAGCCAAGTTCGCAGGGCCACCGGGGAGCTGTTTTTT. Amino acid sequence: CASSQVRRATGELFF.

The chain employs TRBV5-5 and TRBJ1-2; D gene unclear. The CDR3 is 13 amino acids. Per the germline V gene, CDR1 is SGHKS and CDR2 is YYEKEE (reference sequence). The V end was cut by 0 bases, the J end by 8 bases, with 11 bases between. The CDR3 nucleotides read TGTGCCAGCAGCTTGGGCCACCCGTTGGGCTACACCTTC. Protein product: CASSLGHPLGYTF.

The chain links TRBV3-1 to TRBJ1-3; weak D call: TRBD1 (6 bases). CDR3 length: 12 residues. Trimming took off 11 bases at V and 1 base at J, with 9 bases between the two ends. CDR1 and CDR2 from the germline V gene are LGHDT and YNNKEL (reference sequence). CDR3 protein: CAVQGSGNTIYF. For the CDR3, the DNA is TGTGCCGTACAGGGTTCTGGAAACACCATATATTTT.

V usage is TRBV28 and J usage is TRBJ2-3, with D perhaps being TRBD1 or TRBD2 (6 bases each). Germline V gives CDR1 MDHEN, CDR2 SYDVKM. This CDR3 spans 16 amino acids. The V end lost 8 bases, the J end lost 2 bases, and 20 bases lay between the germline ends. CDR3 amino acids: CASGPSGGGFTDTQYF. CDR3 bases: TGTGCCAGCGGGCCCTCTGGAGGGGGTTTCACAGATACGCAGTATTTT.

This clonotype was observed a few times. This chain joins TRBV6-2 or TRBV6-3 and TRBJ1-1; TRBD1 matches at 8 bases. The CDR3 has 13 amino acids. The germline gives CDR1 MNHEY, CDR2 SVGEGT. The J segment lost 5 bases and the V segment lost 5 bases, leaving 4 bases of the junction unmatched. The CDR3 region has the DNA TGTGCCAGCAGTACCACAGGGGGAACTGAAGCTTTCTTT. It specifies CASSTTGGTEAFF.

To note about this clonotype: One end of the junction fails to match germline, which may point to a read error. The chain combines TRBV15 with TRBJ1-6; D call uncertain. The CDR3 loop spans 10 amino acids. Germline V gene lookup returns CDR1 LNHNV and CDR2 YYDKDF (reference sequence). The CDR3 reads CAADAGKSTF. CDR3 nucleotides: TGTGCAGCAGACGCAGGCAAATCAACCTTT.